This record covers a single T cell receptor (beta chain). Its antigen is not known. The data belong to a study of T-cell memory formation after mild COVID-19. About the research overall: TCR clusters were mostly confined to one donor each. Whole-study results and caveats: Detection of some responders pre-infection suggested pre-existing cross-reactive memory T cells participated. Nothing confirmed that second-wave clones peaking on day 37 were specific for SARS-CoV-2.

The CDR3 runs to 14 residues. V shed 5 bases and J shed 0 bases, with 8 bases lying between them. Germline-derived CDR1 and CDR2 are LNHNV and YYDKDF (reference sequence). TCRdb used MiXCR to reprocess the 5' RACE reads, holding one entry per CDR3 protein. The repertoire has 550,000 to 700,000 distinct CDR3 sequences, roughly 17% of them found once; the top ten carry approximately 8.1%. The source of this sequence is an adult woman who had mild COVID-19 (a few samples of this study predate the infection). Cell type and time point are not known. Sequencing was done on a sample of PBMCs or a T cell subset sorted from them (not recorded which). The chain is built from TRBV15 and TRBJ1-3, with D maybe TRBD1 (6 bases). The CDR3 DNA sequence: TGTGCCACCAGCCCGGACAGCTCTGGAAACACCATATATTTT. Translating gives CATSPDSSGNTIYF.